This TCR beta chain was found in a study of shared clonotypes between healthy human individuals. The wider study: The study used three CD4 naive, three CD4 memory, two CD8 naive and one CD8 memory plate per donor. Study-level results: A reduction in generation probabilities was seen for non-shared clonotypes relative to those shared by all four donors.

A note on this clone: Its antigen is not known. The identical CDR3 is also encoded by other nucleotide sequences in the sample.

Healthy and HIV-negative, the adult donors had no recent acute infections or vaccinations. The donors, all of them Caucasian adults, lived in Nashville, Tennessee. Profiled with immunoSEQ multiplex PCR; TCRdb holds only in-frame clones, not every one. Among approximately 2,000,000 clones listed, less than 95% were seen once. The CDR3 is made up of 12 amino acids. The germline V and J ends were trimmed by 4 bases and 7 bases, with 9 bases remaining between them. CDR1 SGHRS and CDR2 YFSETQ come from the germline V gene. The sequencing sample was made of naive CD4+ T cells from PBMCs. Specified subset: CD45RA+ positively selected. The receptor's source is a young man in good health. Some clones in this sample may be carry-over from other donors' samples. This chain links TRBV5-1 with TRBJ2-1; tentative D call: TRBD2 (5 bases). The CDR3 here is CASSLLGNEQFF. The CDR3 DNA sequence: TGCGCCAGCAGCCTACTAGGGAATGAGCAGTTCTTC.